One TCR beta chain is described in this entry. The sample is drawn from a study of OX40 agonist ivuxolimab in advanced cancers. TCRdb keeps only in-frame clones here, not all; method: immunoSEQ multiplex PCR. The sample consists of around 50,000 clones, about 81% of them appearing once. The source material was CD4+ or CD8+ T cells sorted from blood, sampled in a trial of the OX40 agonist ivuxolimab. This TCR was sampled from an adult with an advanced solid tumor such as melanoma, head and neck, liver or kidney cancer.

In DNA, the CDR3 is TGTGCCAGCAGCCATCGGGGGGAGAACACTGAAGCTTTCTTT. It yields the protein CASSHRGENTEAFF. The chain recombines TRBV14 with TRBJ1-1, with a tentative D call TRBD1 (5 bases). Germline values: CDR1 SGHDN, CDR2 FVKESK. The CDR3 length is 14 residues. V was clipped by 3 bases and J by 1 base, with 9 bases between them.